This TCR beta chain was obtained from a study of PD-1 blockade in classical Hodgkin lymphoma. The CDR3 runs 14 residues. The germline V gene encodes CDR1 SGHTA and CDR2 FQGNSA. Repertoires were generated with immunoSEQ multiplex PCR, while TCRdb's copy carries only in-frame clones and drops some. This sample has 20,000 to 25,000 clones; 75% to 95% occur once, and the top ten carry about 0.54%. Of note for this clone: Its antigen is as yet unknown.

The study, taken as a whole, reports: Why the repertoires differ is still unclear, perhaps disease activity or prior therapy. Diminished baseline TCR diversity has been reported in newly diagnosed patients relative to healthy donors.

Time point of the sample: newly diagnosed, previously untreated cHL patient sample. Negative selection with magnetic separation was used to purify CD4+ T cells from thawed PBMCs. PBMCs from patients with newly diagnosed, untreated classical Hodgkin lymphoma served as a comparison group for the relapsed/refractory trial patients. Sequencing was carried out using CD4+ T cells from blood. This TCR was sampled from a human donor with classical Hodgkin lymphoma. The chain combines TRBV7-2 with TRBJ2-5; weak D call: TRBD1 (5 bases). The J call is doubtful: the DNA matches TRBJ2-7 better. The CDR3 nucleotides read TGTGCCAGCAGCCTGTCCAGGGTACCGTACGAGCAGTACTTC. Encoded protein: CASSLSRVPYEQYF.